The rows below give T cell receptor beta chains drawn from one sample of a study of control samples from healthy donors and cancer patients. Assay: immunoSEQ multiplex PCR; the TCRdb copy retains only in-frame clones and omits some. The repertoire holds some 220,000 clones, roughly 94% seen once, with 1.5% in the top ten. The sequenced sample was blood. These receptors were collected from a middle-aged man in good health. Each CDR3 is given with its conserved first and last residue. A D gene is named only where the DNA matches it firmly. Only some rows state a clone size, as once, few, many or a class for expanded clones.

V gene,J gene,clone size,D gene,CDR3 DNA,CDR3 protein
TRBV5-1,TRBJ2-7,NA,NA,TGCGCCAGCAGCTTGGCCCCTAGCTACGAGCAGTACTTC,CASSLAPSYEQYF
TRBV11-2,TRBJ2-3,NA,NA,TGTGCCAGCAGCTTCCGCGGTAGTGCAGATACGCAGTATTTT,CASSFRGSADTQYF
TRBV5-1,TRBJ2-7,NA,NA,TGCGCCAGTCACATCGGGGGATCCCCTTACGAGCAGTACTTC,CASHIGGSPYEQYF
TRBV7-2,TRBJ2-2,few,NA,TGTGCCAGCAGCCCGGGGACGGGCCGCGACACCGGGGAGCTGTTTTTT,CASSPGTGRDTGELFF
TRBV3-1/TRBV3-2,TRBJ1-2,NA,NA,TGTGCCAGCAGCCAAGAAGAGGGAGGCTACACCTTC,CASSQEEGGYTF
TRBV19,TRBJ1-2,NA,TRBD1,TGTGCCAGTAATACACCGGGACAGGGGATGTATGGCTACACCTTC,CASNTPGQGMYGYTF
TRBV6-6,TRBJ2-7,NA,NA,TGTGCCAGCACCAGGGGGGGACCGGACGAGCAGTACTTC,CASTRGGPDEQYF
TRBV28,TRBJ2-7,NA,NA,TGTGCCACTCTTAGGCCGGGATCCTACGAGCAGTACTTC,CATLRPGSYEQYF
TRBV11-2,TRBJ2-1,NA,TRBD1,TGTGCCAGCAGCGAACAAACAGGGGAAGTTGAGCAGTTCTTC,CASSEQTGEVEQFF
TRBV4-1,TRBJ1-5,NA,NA,TGCGCCAGCAGCCCCGGGGACATCCATCAGCCCCAGCATTTT,CASSPGDIHQPQHF
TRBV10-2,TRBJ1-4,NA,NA,TGCGCCAGCAGTGAGTTTGCTGGCCTCGGAAACGAAAAACTGTTTTTT,CASSEFAGLGNEKLFF
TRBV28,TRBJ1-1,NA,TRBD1,TGTGCCAGCAGTCCAGACAGGGGGCGAATAGGTTTTAACACTGAAGCTTTCTTT,CASSPDRGRIGFNTEAFF
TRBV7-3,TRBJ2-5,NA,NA,TGTGCCAGCACCATTAAGGGCCGGGGACAAGAGACCCAGTACTTC,CASTIKGRGQETQYF
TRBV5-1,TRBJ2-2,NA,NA,TGCGCCAGCAGCCGAACAGGGAACACCGGGGAGCTGTTTTTT,CASSRTGNTGELFF
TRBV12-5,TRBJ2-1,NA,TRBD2,TGTGCTAGTGGTTTGGTAATCGGGGGGGCCTACAATGAGCAGTTCTTC,CASGLVIGGAYNEQFF
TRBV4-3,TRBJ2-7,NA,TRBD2,TGCGCCAGCAGCCAAGGTCTAGCGGTCGTCTACGAGCAGTACTTC,CASSQGLAVVYEQYF
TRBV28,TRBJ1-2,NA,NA,TGTGCCAGCAGTTTACGTCCCGGGGGCTATGGCTACACCTTC,CASSLRPGGYGYTF
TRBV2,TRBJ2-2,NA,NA,TGTGCCAGCAGTGATAGGCTATTGGGTAGGGCCGGGGAGCTGTTTTTT,CASSDRLLGRAGELFF
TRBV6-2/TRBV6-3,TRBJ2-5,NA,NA,TGTGCCAGCAGTTACTGGGACACGCAAGAGACCCAGTACTTC,CASSYWDTQETQYF
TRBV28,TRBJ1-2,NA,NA,TGTGCCAGCAGTTCCCACACCGGTAACTATGGCTACACCTTC,CASSSHTGNYGYTF
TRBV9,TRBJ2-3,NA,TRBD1,TGTGCCAGCAACTCCGACAGGGGCACGCAGTATTTT,CASNSDRGTQYF
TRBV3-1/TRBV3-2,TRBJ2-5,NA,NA,TGTGCCAGCAGCCCACGAGGGGTACAAGAGACCCAGTACTTC,CASSPRGVQETQYF
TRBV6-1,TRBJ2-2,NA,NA,TGTGCCAGCAGTGAATTTAGGGGTAGGGGGAAGCTGTTTTTT,CASSEFRGRGKLFF
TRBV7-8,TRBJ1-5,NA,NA,TGTGCCAGCAGCTTAGGCAGGAGCAATCAGCCCCAGCATTTT,CASSLGRSNQPQHF
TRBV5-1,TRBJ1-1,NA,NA,TGCGCCAGCAGCTTGAGTCCGGGATCGAAGACTGAAGCTTTCTTT,CASSLSPGSKTEAFF
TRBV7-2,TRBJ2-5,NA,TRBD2,TGTGCCAGCAGCAGGCCTACCACTATGAGCGGGGGGTGGGAGACCCAGTACTTC,CASSRPTTMSGGWETQYF
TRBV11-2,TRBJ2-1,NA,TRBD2,TGTGCCAGCAGCTCGCCGGGACTAGCGGGCTCCTACAATGAGCAGTTCTTC,CASSSPGLAGSYNEQFF
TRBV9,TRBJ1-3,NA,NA,TGTGCCAGCAGCCCTTCCGGAGGGAATTCTGGAAACACCATATATTTT,CASSPSGGNSGNTIYF
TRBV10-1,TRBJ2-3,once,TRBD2,TGCGCCAGCAGTGAGTCGGAGCGGGGGGGCCTCGGAGATACGCAGTATTTT,CASSESERGGLGDTQYF
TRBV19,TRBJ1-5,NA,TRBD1,TGTGCCAGTAGCAAGTTCCGGGACAGGGATTATCAGCCCCAGCATTTT,CASSKFRDRDYQPQHF
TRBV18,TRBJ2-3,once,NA,TGTGCCAGCTCACCCCCTGAAGGGCTAGCGCTAAATACGCAGTATTTT,CASSPPEGLALNTQYF
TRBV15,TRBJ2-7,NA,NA,TGTGCCACCAGCAGAGATCAGCCAGCCTTCTACGAGCAGTACTTC,CATSRDQPAFYEQYF
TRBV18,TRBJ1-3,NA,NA,TGTGCCAGCTCACAGGGACTGACCTCTACTGGAAACACCATATATTTT,CASSQGLTSTGNTIYF
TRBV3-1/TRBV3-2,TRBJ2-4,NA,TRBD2,TGTGCCAGCAGCCAGACCGGGGGGGCCAAAAACATTCAGTACTTC,CASSQTGGAKNIQYF
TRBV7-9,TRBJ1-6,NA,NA,TGTGCCAGCAGCCGTTCCGCCACAGGATATAATTCACCCCTCCACTTT,CASSRSATGYNSPLHF
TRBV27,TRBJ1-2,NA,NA,TGTGCCAGCAGTTTGCAGGGACGGCCCAACTATGGCTACACCTTC,CASSLQGRPNYGYTF
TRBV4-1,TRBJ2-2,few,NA,TGCGCCAGCAGCCAATGGGGTGGGACCGGGGAGCTGTTTTTT,CASSQWGGTGELFF
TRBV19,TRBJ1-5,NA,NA,TGTGCCAGTAGTATAGGCTCGGGGGCCCCTCAGCCCCAGCATTTT,CASSIGSGAPQPQHF
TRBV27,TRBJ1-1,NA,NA,TGTGCCAGTCGTGGGGGGGTAACTGAAGCTTTCTTT,CASRGGVTEAFF
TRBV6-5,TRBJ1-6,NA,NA,TGTGCCAGCAGTTACTCAACACTGCCAGGGTCACCCCTCCACTTT,CASSYSTLPGSPLHF
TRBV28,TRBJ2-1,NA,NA,TGTGCCAGCAGGGGCAGCGGATTCTCCTACAATGAGCAGTTCTTC,CASRGSGFSYNEQFF
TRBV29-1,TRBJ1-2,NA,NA,TGCAGCGTTGAAAGCGACAGGCTTCATGGCTACACCTTC,CSVESDRLHGYTF
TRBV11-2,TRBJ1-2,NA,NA,TGTGCCAGCAGCTTAGATAGTAACAGATATGGCTACACCTTC,CASSLDSNRYGYTF
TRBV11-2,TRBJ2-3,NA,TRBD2,TGTGCCAGCAGCCTACTGACTAGCGGGGGGGGCATGGCAGATACGCAGTATTTT,CASSLLTSGGGMADTQYF
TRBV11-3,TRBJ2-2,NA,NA,TGTGCCAGCAGCTTAGGGGGAAACACCGGGGAGCTGTTTTTT,CASSLGGNTGELFF
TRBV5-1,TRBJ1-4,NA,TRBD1,TGCGCCAGCAGCTTCCAACCCGGGACAGGGTTTTTTGAAAAACTGTTTTTT,CASSFQPGTGFFEKLFF
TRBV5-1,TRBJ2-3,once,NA,TGCGCCAGCAGCTTGCAACCAACCACAGATACGCAGTATTTT,CASSLQPTTDTQYF
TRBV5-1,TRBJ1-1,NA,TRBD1,TGCGCCAGCAGCTTGTCCGGGACAGGGGGATCGGCTTTCTTT,CASSLSGTGGSAFF
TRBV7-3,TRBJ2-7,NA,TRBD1,TGTGCCAGCAGCCCGCGGGACAGGCTTGGGATGCACGAGCAGTACTTC,CASSPRDRLGMHEQYF
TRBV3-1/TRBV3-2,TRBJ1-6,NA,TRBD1,TGTGCCAGCAGCCAAACTCAGGGGGGTAATTCACCCCTCCACTTT,CASSQTQGGNSPLHF
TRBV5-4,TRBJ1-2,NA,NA,TGTGCCAGCAGCTTGGACAGGGAAGGTGGCTACACCTTC,CASSLDREGGYTF
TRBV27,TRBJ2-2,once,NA,TGTGCCAGCAGGGGGGGTGGGGTTTACACCGGGGAGCTGTTTTTT,CASRGGGVYTGELFF
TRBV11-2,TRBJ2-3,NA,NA,TGTGCCAGCAGCTTAGTGGAGGGGCCCGCCACAGATACGCAGTATTTT,CASSLVEGPATDTQYF